This TCR beta chain was sequenced for a study of T-cell reconstitution after alpha-beta-depleted transplantation in children. This clonotype showed up many times. Preparation of the TCRbeta library used unique molecular identifiers. One entry per CDR3 protein results from TCRdb running MiXCR on the PCR reads. Here the sample spans roughly 200,000 distinct CDR3 sequences, roughly 8.3% being singletons. The CDR3 has 10 amino acids. Deletions cut 7 bases from V and 5 bases from J, with 5 bases between. This specimen was PBMCs, mostly from graft donor cells, taken 360 days after TCRalphabeta/CD19-depleted stem cell transplant. This clonotype was obtained from a male patient between 2 and 10 years old who had a stem cell transplant for acute myeloid leukemia, so the T cells may come from the graft donor. V usage is TRBV12-3 or TRBV12-4 and J usage is TRBJ2-5; D gene uncertain. CDR3 loop: CASKGETQYF. Here the CDR3 DNA reads TGTGCCAGCAAAGGGGAGACCCAGTACTTC.